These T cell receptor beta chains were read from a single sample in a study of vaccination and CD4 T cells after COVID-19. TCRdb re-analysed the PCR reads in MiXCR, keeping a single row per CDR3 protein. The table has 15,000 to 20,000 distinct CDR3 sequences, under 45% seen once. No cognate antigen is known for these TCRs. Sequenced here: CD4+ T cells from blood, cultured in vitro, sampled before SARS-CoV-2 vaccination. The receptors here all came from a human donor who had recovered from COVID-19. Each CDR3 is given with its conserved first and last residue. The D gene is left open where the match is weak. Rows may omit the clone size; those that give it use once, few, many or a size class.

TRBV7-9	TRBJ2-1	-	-	TGTGCCAGCAGCCGCGGGACTTACGAGCAGTTCTTC	CASSRGTYEQFF
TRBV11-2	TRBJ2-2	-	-	TGTGCCAGCAGCTTAGGGCAGCTGAACACCGGGGAGCTGTTTTTT	CASSLGQLNTGELFF
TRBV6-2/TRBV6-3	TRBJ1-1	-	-	TGTGCCAGCGTAAGACACGGGAACACTGAAGCTTTCTTT	CASVRHGNTEAFF
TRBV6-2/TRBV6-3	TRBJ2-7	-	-	TGTGCCAGCAGTGACCCTTACCCCTACGAGCAGTACTTC	CASSDPYPYEQYF
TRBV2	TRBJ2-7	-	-	TGTGCCAGCAGTCCCGGGTCGGTTGGAACCTACGAGCAGTACTTC	CASSPGSVGTYEQYF
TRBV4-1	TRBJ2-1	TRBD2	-	TGCGCCAGCAGCCAAGGGCTACTAGCGGGAGGCCGTCAAGTACACAATGAGCAGTTCTTC	CASSQGLLAGGRQVHNEQFF
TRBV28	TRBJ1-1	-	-	TGTGCCAGCAGTTTACCGGACAAACAGAACACTGAAGCTTTCTTT	CASSLPDKQNTEAFF
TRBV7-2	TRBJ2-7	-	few	TGTGCCAGCAGCCGCATGGGGGGGGGCCGGTACGAGCAGTACTTC	CASSRMGGGRYEQYF
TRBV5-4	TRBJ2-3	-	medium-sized	TGTGCCAGCAGCCTCCCGGGAGCGCGCACAGATACGCAGTATTTT	CASSLPGARTDTQYF
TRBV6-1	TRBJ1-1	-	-	TGTGCCAGCGGGATTAAGGTGAACACTGAAGCTTTCTTT	CASGIKVNTEAFF
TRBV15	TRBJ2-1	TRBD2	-	TGTGCCACCAGCAGAGATAGCAGCGGGAGTTACAATGAGCAGTTCTTC	CATSRDSSGSYNEQFF
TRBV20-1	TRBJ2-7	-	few	TGCAGTGCTAGAGATCGGCCCAGCTCCTACGAGCAGTACTTC	CSARDRPSSYEQYF
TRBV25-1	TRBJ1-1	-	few	TGTGCCAGCAGTCCCCTGGGGATCCTGAACACTGAAGCTTTCTTT	CASSPLGILNTEAFF
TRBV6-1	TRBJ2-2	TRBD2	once	TGTGCCAGCAGACTAGCGGGGGTAGACGGGGAGCTGTTTTTT	CASRLAGVDGELFF
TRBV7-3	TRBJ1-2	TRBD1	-	TGTGCCAGCAGCTCTTCGACAGGGGGCAACTATGGCTACACCTTC	CASSSSTGGNYGYTF
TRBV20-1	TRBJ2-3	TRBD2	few	TGCAGTGCTAGAGGTCGGACTAGCGGGAGTCCCCGTACGCAGTATTTT	CSARGRTSGSPRTQYF
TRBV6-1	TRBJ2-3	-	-	TGTGCCAGTATCGGGACCTCTGGGAGAGATACGCAGTATTTT	CASIGTSGRDTQYF
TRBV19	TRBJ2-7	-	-	TGTGCCAGTAGTGTGGACACCGTCTCCTACGAGCAGTACTTC	CASSVDTVSYEQYF
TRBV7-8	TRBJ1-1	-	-	TGTGCCAGCAGCTCTCTTCGAGTGAACACTGAAGCTTTCTTT	CASSSLRVNTEAFF
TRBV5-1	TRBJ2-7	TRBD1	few	TGCGCCAGCAGCTCGGGGACAGGGACCAGCGAGCAGTACTTC	CASSSGTGTSEQYF
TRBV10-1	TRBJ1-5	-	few	TGCGCCAGCAGTGAGTACTATCCAGGGACCAATCAGCCCCAGCATTTT	CASSEYYPGTNQPQHF
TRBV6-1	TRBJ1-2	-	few	TGTGCCAGCAGTCCCGAGCCTGCACGGGCCCTAACTAACTATGGCTACACCTTC	CASSPEPARALTNYGYTF
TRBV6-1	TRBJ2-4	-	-	TGTGCCAGCGTGGGGACAAACATTCAGTACTTC	CASVGTNIQYF
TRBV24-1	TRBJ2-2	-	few	TGTGCCACCAGTGATTTGGACAGCACGAACACCGGGGAGCTGTTTTTT	CATSDLDSTNTGELFF
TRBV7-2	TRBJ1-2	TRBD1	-	TGTGCCAGCAGCTCCCAACAGGGGAACTATGGCTACACCTTC	CASSSQQGNYGYTF
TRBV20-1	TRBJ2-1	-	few	TGCAGTGCCCCGGGACGTTTTCGGGAGCAGTTCTTC	CSAPGRFREQFF
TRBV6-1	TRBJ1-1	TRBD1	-	TGTGCCAGCAAGATTAACAGGGGGCTGGGGATGAACACTGAAGCTTTCTTT	CASKINRGLGMNTEAFF
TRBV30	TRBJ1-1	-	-	TGTGCCTGGTTCGTGAACACTGAAGCTTTCTTT	CAWFVNTEAFF
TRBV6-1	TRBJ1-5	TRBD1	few	TGTGCCAGCACGCCCGGACAGGGAGTTCAGCCCCAGCATTTT	CASTPGQGVQPQHF
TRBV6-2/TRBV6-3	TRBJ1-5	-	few	TGTGCCAGCAGTTACTCAGGGGGATTCAATCAGCCCCAGCATTTT	CASSYSGGFNQPQHF
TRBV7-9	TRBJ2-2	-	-	TGTGCCAGCAGCCGGAGGACCGGGGAGCTGTTTTTT	CASSRRTGELFF
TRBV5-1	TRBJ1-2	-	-	TGCGCCAGCAGCTTCGAGCAGGGAGCCTATGGCTACACCTTC	CASSFEQGAYGYTF
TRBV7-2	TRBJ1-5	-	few	TGTGCCAGCAGCTTAGTATTAGGGAGCAATCAGCCCCAGCATTTT	CASSLVLGSNQPQHF
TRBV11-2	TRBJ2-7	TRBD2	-	TGTGCCAGCAGCGGGACTAGCGGGAGGAGGTCCCACGAGCAGTACTTC	CASSGTSGRRSHEQYF
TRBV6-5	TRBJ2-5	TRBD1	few	TGTGCCAGCAGTTCCCGACAGGGGGAGACCCAGTACTTC	CASSSRQGETQYF
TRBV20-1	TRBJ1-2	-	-	TGCAGTGCTAGTCCCAGTAACTATGGCTACACCTTC	CSASPSNYGYTF
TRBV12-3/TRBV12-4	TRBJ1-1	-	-	TGTGCCAGCACTAAGAGGGGGAACACTGAAGCTTTCTTT	CASTKRGNTEAFF
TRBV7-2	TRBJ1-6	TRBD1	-	TGTGCCAGCAGCCTGGGACAGGGACTATCACCCCTCCACTTT	CASSLGQGLSPLHF
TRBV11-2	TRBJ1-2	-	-	TGTGCCAGCAGCTCGACCATTTATGGCTACACCTTC	CASSSTIYGYTF
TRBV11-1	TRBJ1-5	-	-	TGTGCCAGCAGCTTGGGGGGTCCTAGCAATCAGCCCCAGCATTTT	CASSLGGPSNQPQHF
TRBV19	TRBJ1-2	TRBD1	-	TGTGCCAGTAGCATCGAGAGCCAGGGGGTGGATTACCCTAACTATGGCTACACCTTC	CASSIESQGVDYPNYGYTF
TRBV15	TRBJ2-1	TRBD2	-	TGTGCCACCAGCAGACTAGCGGGAGGGAACAATGAGCAGTTCTTC	CATSRLAGGNNEQFF
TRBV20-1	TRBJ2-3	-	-	TGCAGTGCTAGCCCTTTTCCCACAGATACGCAGTATTTT	CSASPFPTDTQYF
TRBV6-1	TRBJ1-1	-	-	TGTGCCAGCGGGACGGCCCTCGGGTCTGAAGCTTTCTTT	CASGTALGSEAFF
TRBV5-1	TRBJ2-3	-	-	TGCGCCAGCAGCCCACAGGGCCTTCTCACAGATACGCAGTATTTT	CASSPQGLLTDTQYF
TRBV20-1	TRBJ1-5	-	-	TGCAGTGCTAGGGAGGGGTCGGGGCAGCCCCAGCATTTT	CSAREGSGQPQHF
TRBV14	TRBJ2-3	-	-	TGTGCCAGCAGCCAAGATTTTCTGCAGTATTTT	CASSQDFLQYF
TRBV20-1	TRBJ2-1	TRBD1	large	TGCAGTGCTACCGACAGGGTTCGAGAGCAGTTCTTC	CSATDRVREQFF
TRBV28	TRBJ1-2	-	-	TGTGCCAGCAGTTTTGGGGGGGTTCGTGGCTACACCTTC	CASSFGGVRGYTF
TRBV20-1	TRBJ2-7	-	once	TGCAGTGCTAGAGGTCTGGGGGGACCTGGTTATTTC	CSARGLGGPGYF
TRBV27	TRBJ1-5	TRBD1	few	TGTGCCAGCAGGTTACGGGACAGGGACGTCCAGCCCCAGCATTTT	CASRLRDRDVQPQHF
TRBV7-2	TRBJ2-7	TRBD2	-	TGTGCCAGCAGCTTAAGGACTAGCGCAACCTACGAGCAGTACTTC	CASSLRTSATYEQYF
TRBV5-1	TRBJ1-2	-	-	TGCGCCAGCAGCTTTGGCCGGGACGGGGGCTACACCTTC	CASSFGRDGGYTF
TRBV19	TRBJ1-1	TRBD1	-	TGTGCCAGTAGTATTTCGTCAGGGGGGTTGACTGAAGCTTTCTTT	CASSISSGGLTEAFF
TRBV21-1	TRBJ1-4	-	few	TGTGCCAGCAGCAAAGGACCCGGGACAGGGGTTGAAAAACTGTTTTTT	CASSKGPGTGVEKLFF